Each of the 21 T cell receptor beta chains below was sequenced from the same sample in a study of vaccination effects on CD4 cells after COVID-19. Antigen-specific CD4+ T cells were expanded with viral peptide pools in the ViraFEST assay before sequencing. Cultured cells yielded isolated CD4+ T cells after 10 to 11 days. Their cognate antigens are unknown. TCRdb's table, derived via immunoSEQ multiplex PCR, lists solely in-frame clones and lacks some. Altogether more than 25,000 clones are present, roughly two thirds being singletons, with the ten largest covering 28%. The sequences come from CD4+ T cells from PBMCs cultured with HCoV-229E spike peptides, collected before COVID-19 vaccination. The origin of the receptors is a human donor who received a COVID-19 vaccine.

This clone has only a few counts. CDR3 DNA sequence: TGTGCCAGCAGTTTACCAGGGACTCTTCTGACCCAGCATTTT. Translated: CASSLPGTLLTQHF. The chain is built from TRBV28 and TRBJ1-5, with D maybe TRBD1 (5 bases). Germline loops: CDR1 MDHEN, CDR2 SYDVKM. The CDR3 is 14 residues long. V was clipped by 2 bases and J by 11 bases, with 16 bases between them.

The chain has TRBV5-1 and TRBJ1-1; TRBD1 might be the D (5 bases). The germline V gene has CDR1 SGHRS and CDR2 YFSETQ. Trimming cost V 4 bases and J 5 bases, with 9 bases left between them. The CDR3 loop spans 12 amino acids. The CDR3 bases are TGCGCCAGCAGCCCCCGGGGGACTGAAGCTTTCTTT. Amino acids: CASSPRGTEAFF.

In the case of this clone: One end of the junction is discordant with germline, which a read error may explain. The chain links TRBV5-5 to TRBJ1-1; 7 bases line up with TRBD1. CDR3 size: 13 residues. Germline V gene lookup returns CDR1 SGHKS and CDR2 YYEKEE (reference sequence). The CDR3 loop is CVSSNDRVSPAFF. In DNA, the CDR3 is TGTGTCAGCAGCAACGACAGGGTCTCCCCTGCTTTCTTT.

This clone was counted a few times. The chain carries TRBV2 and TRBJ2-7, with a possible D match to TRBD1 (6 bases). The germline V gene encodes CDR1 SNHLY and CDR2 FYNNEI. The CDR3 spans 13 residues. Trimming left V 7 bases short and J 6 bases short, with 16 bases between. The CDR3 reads CASNFWTVPEQYF. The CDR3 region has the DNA TGTGCCAGCAACTTTTGGACAGTCCCCGAGCAGTACTTC.

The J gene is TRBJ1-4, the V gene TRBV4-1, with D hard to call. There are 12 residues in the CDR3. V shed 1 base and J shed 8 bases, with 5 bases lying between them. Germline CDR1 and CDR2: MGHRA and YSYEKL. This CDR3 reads CASSQVGEKLFF. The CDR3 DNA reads TGCGCCAGCAGCCAAGTTGGGGAAAAACTGTTTTTT.

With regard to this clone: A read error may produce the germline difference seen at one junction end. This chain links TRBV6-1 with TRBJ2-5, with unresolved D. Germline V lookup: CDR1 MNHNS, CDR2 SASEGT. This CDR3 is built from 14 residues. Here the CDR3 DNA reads TGTGCCAGCAGCGAAGGACCCGGCTGGGAGACCCAGTACTTC. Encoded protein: CASSEGPGWETQYF.

CDR3 in amino acids: CASSRLRTGGSYEQYF. CDR3 nucleotides: TGCGCCAGCAGCCGATTACGGACAGGGGGCTCCTACGAGCAGTACTTC. The V and J genes are TRBV4-1 and TRBJ2-7; 10 bases align to TRBD1. Trimming took 4 bases from V and 0 from J; bases not matched to a gene: 6. This CDR3 has 16 amino acids. Germline CDR1 is MGHRA and CDR2 is YSYEKL.

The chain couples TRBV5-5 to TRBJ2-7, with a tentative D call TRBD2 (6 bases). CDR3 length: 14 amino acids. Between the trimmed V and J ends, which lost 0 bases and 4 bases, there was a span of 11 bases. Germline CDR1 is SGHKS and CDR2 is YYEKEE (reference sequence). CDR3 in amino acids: CASSLGAGGYEQYF. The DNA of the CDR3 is TGTGCCAGCAGCTTGGGTGCTGGAGGGTACGAGCAGTACTTC.

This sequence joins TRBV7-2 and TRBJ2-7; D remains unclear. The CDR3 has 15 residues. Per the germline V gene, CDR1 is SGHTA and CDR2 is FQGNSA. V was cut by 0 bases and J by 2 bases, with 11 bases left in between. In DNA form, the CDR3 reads TGTGCCAGCAGCTTAGCGGGCAGAGGACCCTACGAGCAGTACTTC. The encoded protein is CASSLAGRGPYEQYF.

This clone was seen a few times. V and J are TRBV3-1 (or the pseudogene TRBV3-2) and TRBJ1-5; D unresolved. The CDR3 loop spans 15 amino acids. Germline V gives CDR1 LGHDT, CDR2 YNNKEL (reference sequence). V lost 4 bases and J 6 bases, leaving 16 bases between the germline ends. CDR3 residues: CASSPTWDSSQPQHF. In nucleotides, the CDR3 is TGTGCCAGCAGCCCGACATGGGATTCCTCTCAGCCCCAGCATTTT.

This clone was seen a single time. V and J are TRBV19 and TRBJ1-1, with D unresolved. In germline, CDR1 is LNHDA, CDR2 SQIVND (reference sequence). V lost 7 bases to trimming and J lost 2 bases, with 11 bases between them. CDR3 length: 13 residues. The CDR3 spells CASNLAVNTEAFF. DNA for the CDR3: TGTGCCAGTAATCTGGCGGTAAACACTGAAGCTTTCTTT.

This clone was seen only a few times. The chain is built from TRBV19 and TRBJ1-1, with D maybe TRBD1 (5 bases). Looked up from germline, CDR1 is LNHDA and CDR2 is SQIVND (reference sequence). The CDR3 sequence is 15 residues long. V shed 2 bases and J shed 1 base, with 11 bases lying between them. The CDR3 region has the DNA TGTGCCAGTAGTATACTGCCAGGGACGAACACTGAAGCTTTCTTT. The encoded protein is CASSILPGTNTEAFF.

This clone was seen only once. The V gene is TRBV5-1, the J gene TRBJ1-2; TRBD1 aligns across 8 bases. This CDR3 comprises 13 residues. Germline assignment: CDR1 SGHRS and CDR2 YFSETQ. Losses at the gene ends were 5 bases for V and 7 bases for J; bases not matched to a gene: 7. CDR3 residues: CASRQTGGSGYTF. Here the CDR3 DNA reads TGCGCCAGCAGACAAACAGGGGGTTCTGGCTACACCTTC.

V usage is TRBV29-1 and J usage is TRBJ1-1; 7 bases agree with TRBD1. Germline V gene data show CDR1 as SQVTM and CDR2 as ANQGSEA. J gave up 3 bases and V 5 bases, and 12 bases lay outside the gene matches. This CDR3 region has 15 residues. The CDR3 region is CSVSTGSSWYTEAFF. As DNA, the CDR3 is TGCAGCGTTTCGACAGGGAGTAGTTGGTACACTGAAGCTTTCTTT.

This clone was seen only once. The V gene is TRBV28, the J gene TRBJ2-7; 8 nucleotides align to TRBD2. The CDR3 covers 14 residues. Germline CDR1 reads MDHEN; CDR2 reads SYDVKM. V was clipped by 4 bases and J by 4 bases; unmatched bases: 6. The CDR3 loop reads CASSSTAGAYEQYF. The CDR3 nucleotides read TGTGCCAGCAGTTCCACAGCGGGAGCGTACGAGCAGTACTTC.

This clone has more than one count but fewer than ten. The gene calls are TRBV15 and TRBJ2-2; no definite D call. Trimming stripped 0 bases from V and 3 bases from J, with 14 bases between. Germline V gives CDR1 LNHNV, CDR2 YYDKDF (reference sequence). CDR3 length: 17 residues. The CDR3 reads CATSRDRYGLYTGELFF. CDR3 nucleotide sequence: TGTGCCACCAGCAGAGATCGGTACGGGTTATACACCGGGGAGCTGTTTTTT.

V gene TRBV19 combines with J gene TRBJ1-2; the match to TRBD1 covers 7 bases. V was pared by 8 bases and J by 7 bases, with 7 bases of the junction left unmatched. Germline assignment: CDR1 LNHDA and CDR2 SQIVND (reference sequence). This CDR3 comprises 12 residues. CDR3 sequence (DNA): TGTGCCAGTGACCAGGGGGGACGTGGCTACACCTTC. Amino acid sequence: CASDQGGRGYTF.

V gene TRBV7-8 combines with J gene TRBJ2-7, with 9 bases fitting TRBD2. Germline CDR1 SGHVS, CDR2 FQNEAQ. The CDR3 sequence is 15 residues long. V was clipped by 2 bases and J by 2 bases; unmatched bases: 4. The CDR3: CASSLRREGPYEQYF. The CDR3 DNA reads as TGTGCCAGCAGCTTAAGGCGGGAGGGCCCCTACGAGCAGTACTTC.

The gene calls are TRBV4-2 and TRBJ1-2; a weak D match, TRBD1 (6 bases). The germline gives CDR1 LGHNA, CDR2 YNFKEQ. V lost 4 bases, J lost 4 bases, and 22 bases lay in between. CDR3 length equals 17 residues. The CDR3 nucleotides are TGTGCCAGCAGCCCCGGACAGAACCAACTTCGGGTCTATGGCTACACCTTC. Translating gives CASSPGQNQLRVYGYTF.

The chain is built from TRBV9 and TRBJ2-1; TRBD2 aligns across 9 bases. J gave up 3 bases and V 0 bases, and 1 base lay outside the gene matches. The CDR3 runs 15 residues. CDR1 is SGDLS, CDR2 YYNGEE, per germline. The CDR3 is CASSVGSGSYNEQFF. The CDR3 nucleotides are TGTGCCAGCAGCGTAGGTAGCGGGAGCTACAATGAGCAGTTCTTC. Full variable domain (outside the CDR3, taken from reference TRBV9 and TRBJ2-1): DSGVTQTPKHLITATGQRVTLRCSPRSGDLSVYWYQQSLDQGLQFLIQYYNGEERAKGNILERFSAQQFPDLHSELNLSSLELGDSALYFCASSVGSGSYNEQFFGPGTRLTVL.

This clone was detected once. The CDR3 loop reads CASSTPGSPGNTIYF. CDR3 DNA sequence: TGTGCCAGCAGCACCCCAGGGAGTCCTGGAAACACCATATATTTT. The chain carries TRBV28 and TRBJ1-3, with D tentatively TRBD1 (5 bases). This CDR3 has 15 residues. CDR1 MDHEN and CDR2 SYDVKM come from the germline V gene. V lost 6 bases and J lost 2, with 14 bases in between.